The 24 T cell receptor beta chains reported below all come from one sample, sequenced in a study of T cells in localized non-small cell lung cancer. Only in-frame clones appear in the TCRdb table, and some are missing; sequencing was by immunoSEQ multiplex PCR. The table shows some 11,000 clones, with roughly half occurring only once. The sequencing here drew on lymph node tissue, taken before any cancer treatment. The source is a woman aged 40-70 years with stage II squamous cell lung carcinoma.

This chain connects TRBV6-8 to TRBJ1-2, with TRBD1 identical over 9 bases. The length of the CDR3 is 14 residues. V gave up 6 bases and J gave up 5 bases; unmatched junction bases: 7. Germline V CDR1 and CDR2: MNHGY, SAAAGT. In DNA form, the CDR3 reads TGTGCCAGCAGGGGAGGCGGGACAGGGTATGGCTACACCTTC. Amino acids: CASRGGGTGYGYTF.

With respect to this clone: The junction does not match germline at one end; this may be a read error. This chain joins TRBV18 and TRBJ1-1, with 8 bases fitting TRBD1. Germline lookup yields CDR1 KGHSH and CDR2 LQKENI. CDR3 length: 16 residues. The CDR3 sequence: CASSLDRGTLNTEAFF. CDR3 sequence (DNA): TGTGCCAGCTCACTCGACAGGGGAACCCTTAACACTGAAGCTTTTTTT.

This clone was picked up a small number of times. The J gene is TRBJ1-4, the V gene TRBV1. TRBV1 is designated a pseudogene. The CDR3 extends over 15 amino acids. This chain's CDR3 is CASSQVTATNEKLFF. In DNA, the CDR3 is TGCGCCAGCAGCCAAGTAACCGCAACTAATGAAAAACTGTTTTTT.

CDR3 coding DNA: TGTGCCTGGAGTGTACTCACAGATACGCAGTATTTT. It specifies CAWSVLTDTQYF. The V and J genes are TRBV30 and TRBJ2-3; D gene ambiguous. The CDR3 consists of 12 residues. The V gene lost 0 bases and the J gene lost 2 bases, with 3 bases spanning the gap. CDR1 and CDR2 (germline): GTSNPN, SVGIG (reference sequence).

CDR3 sequence reads: CASSRTSGGVSSYNEQFF. Written as DNA, the CDR3 is TGCGCCAGCAGTAGGACTAGCGGGGGGGTAAGCTCCTACAATGAGCAGTTCTTC. The rearrangement joins TRBV10-2 to TRBJ2-1; TRBD2 matches 15 bases. The CDR3 contains 18 residues. V dropped 5 bases and J dropped 0; count of bases not matched to a gene: 5. CDR1 is WSHSY and CDR2 is SAAADI in the germline V gene.

J is TRBJ1-2 and V is TRBV11-3; weak D call: TRBD1 (5 bases). This CDR3 has 14 residues. Germline CDR1 reads SGHNT; CDR2 reads YENEEA. The V end was cut by 2 bases, the J end by 6 bases, with 13 bases between. The CDR3 spells CASSLQGSGNGYTF. The CDR3 nucleotides are TGTGCCAGCAGCTTACAGGGATCGGGGAATGGCTACACCTTC.

The gene calls are TRBV19 and TRBJ2-7; no definite D call. The V gene lost 3 bases and the J gene lost 2 bases, with 11 bases spanning the gap. The CDR3 consists of 14 residues. Per germline, CDR1 LNHDA and CDR2 SQIVND (reference sequence). CDR3 bases: TGTGCCAGTAGTATGGGGATTTACCCCTACGAGCAGTACTTC. This codes for CASSMGIYPYEQYF.

V gene TRBV28 combines with J gene TRBJ2-1; 8 bases are a match to TRBD2. CDR1 and CDR2 from the germline V gene are MDHEN and SYDVKM. The CDR3 length is 14 residues. V trimming: 1 base; J trimming: 10 bases; junction bases outside the gene matches: 6. For the CDR3, the DNA is TGTGCCAGCAGTTTATACAGCGGGGGTACGGAGCAGTTCTTC. Amino acids: CASSLYSGGTEQFF.

This sequence joins TRBV19 and TRBJ2-5; D call uncertain. This CDR3 has 11 residues. V shed 6 bases and J shed 5 bases, with 7 bases lying between them. The germline CDR1 and CDR2 sequences are LNHDA and SQIVND (reference sequence). CDR3 sequence: CASRQGETQYF. In DNA, the CDR3 is TGTGCCAGTAGACAAGGCGAGACCCAGTACTTC.

The chain recombines TRBV6-8 with TRBJ1-6; no firm D call. Germline values: CDR1 MNHGY, CDR2 SAAAGT. This CDR3 contains 17 residues. Between the trimmed V and J ends, which lost 4 bases and 0 bases, there was a span of 13 bases. CDR3 nucleotide sequence: TGTGCCAGCAGTTTGGGAGGGCCCAGCTCCTATAATTCACCCCTCCACTTT. It yields the protein CASSLGGPSSYNSPLHF.

V and J are TRBV8-2 and TRBJ1-6; the table names TRBD1, a call not compared with the DNA. TRBV8-2 is termed a pseudogene. This CDR3 contains 17 residues. CDR3 bases: TGTGCCAGCAGTCCGTCGGACAGGGGGCGCGTAAATTCACCCCTCCACTTT. Translating it yields CASSPSDRGRVNSPLHF.

The chain is built from TRBV28 and TRBJ1-5, with a possible D match to TRBD1 (5 bases). This CDR3 contains 15 residues. Germline V gives CDR1 MDHEN, CDR2 SYDVKM. V gave up 3 bases and J gave up 1 base, with 10 bases separating them. CDR3 residues: CASSFGRVSNQPQHF. The CDR3 nucleotides read TGTGCCAGCAGTTTCGGCAGGGTCAGCAATCAGCCCCAGCATTTT.

The chain has TRBV28 and TRBJ1-2, with TRBD1 as a possible D gene (5 bases). CDR1 is MDHEN and CDR2 is SYDVKM in the germline V gene. The germline V and J ends were trimmed by 8 bases and 2 bases, with 18 bases remaining between them. The CDR3 extends over 15 amino acids. The CDR3 protein is CASHRMGTSNYGYTF. DNA for the CDR3: TGTGCCAGCCATAGAATGGGGACGAGCAACTATGGCTACACCTTC.

The sample holds one count of this clone. This chain uses TRBV28 with TRBJ2-3; 11 bases are a match to TRBD2. The V segment lost 5 bases and the J segment 3 bases; nucleotides outside the gene matches: 4. There are 15 residues in the CDR3. Germline lookup yields CDR1 MDHEN and CDR2 SYDVKM. The CDR3 nucleotides are TGTGCCAGCAGTCCATTAGCGGGGGGGACAGATACGCAGTATTTT. Its translation is CASSPLAGGTDTQYF.

This chain links TRBV10-3 with TRBJ1-1, with D maybe TRBD1 (5 bases). V dropped 0 bases and J dropped 4 bases, with 15 bases sitting between them. Germline CDR1 and CDR2: ENHRY and SYGVKD. The CDR3 is made up of 16 amino acids. CDR3 protein: CAISESVGRSGTEAFF. The CDR3 DNA sequence: TGTGCCATCAGTGAGTCTGTGGGGCGCTCCGGCACTGAAGCTTTCTTT.

The V and J genes are TRBV14 and TRBJ2-1; TRBD2 matches at 7 bases. CDR1 is SGHDN, CDR2 FVKESK, per germline. The CDR3 has 17 residues. V was pared by 2 bases and J by 4 bases, with 11 bases of the junction left unmatched. This CDR3 is CASSQQYSGLLYNEQFF. The CDR3 nucleotides read TGTGCCAGCAGCCAACAATATAGCGGGCTCCTTTACAATGAGCAGTTCTTC. The entire variable domain, with the rest obtained from reference TRBV14 and TRBJ2-1, is as follows: EAGVTQFPSHSVIEKGQTVTLRCDPISGHDNLYWYRRVMGKEIKFLLHFVKESKQDESGMPNNRFLAERTGGTYSTLKVQPAELEDSGVYFCASSQQYSGLLYNEQFFGPGTRLTVL.

The chain has TRBV28 and TRBJ1-1; D not resolved. The germline CDR1 and CDR2 sequences are MDHEN and SYDVKM. The V and J ends lost 4 bases and 7 bases respectively, with 16 bases between them. The CDR3 sequence is 14 residues long. The CDR3 nucleotides read TGTGCCAGCAGTTGGCGCGGACTGAGATTTGAAGCTTTCTTT. As protein: CASSWRGLRFEAFF.

At least ten counts were recorded for this clone. The chain combines TRBV11-3 with TRBJ1-6; TRBD1 matches 7 bases. The length of the CDR3 is 15 residues. Trimming removed 3 bases from V and 9 bases from J; junction bases left unmatched: 8. CDR1 and CDR2 (germline): SGHNT, YENEEA. CDR3 bases: TGTGCCAGCAGCTTGCAGACAGGGTCGACTTCACCCCTCCACTTT. It yields the protein CASSLQTGSTSPLHF. The whole variable domain, filled in from reference TRBV11-3 and TRBJ1-6, reads EAGVVQSPRYKIIEKKQPVAFWCNPISGHNTLYWYLQNLGQGPELLIRYENEEAVDDSQLPKDRFSAERLKGVDSTLKIQPAELGDSAVYLCASSLQTGSTSPLHFGNGTRLTVT.

CDR3 DNA: TGTGCCAGTAGTATAGGGCGGTCAGCAGCATTCACCGGGGAGCTGTTTTTT. This sequence encodes CASSIGRSAAFTGELFF. This chain joins TRBV19 and TRBJ2-2; unclear D gene. Germline values: CDR1 LNHDA, CDR2 SQIVND (reference sequence). V gave up 1 base and J gave up 4 bases, with 16 bases separating them. This CDR3 has 17 residues. The complete variable domain, with remaining parts taken from reference TRBV19 and TRBJ2-2, reads DGGITQSPKYLFRKEGQNVTLSCEQNLNHDAMYWYRQDPGQGLRLIYYSQIVNDFQKGDIAEGYSVSREKKESFPLTVTSAQKNPTAFYLCASSIGRSAAFTGELFFGEGSRLTVL.

CDR3 residues: CASSETANTEAFF. CDR3 DNA: TGTGCCAGTTCTGAGACGGCCAACACTGAAGCTTTCTTT. The chain uses TRBV6-8 and TRBJ1-1, with unresolved D. This CDR3 is built from 13 residues. From germline, CDR1 is MNHGY and CDR2 SAAAGT. Trimming removed 9 bases from V and 2 bases from J, with 13 bases in between.

This chain joins TRBV25-1 and TRBJ2-3, with D uncertain. The CDR3 spans 14 residues. V dropped 3 bases and J dropped 0 bases, with 7 bases sitting between them. From germline, CDR1 is MGHDK and CDR2 SYGVNS. The CDR3 protein is CASSDVGSTDTQYF. DNA for the CDR3: TGTGCCAGCAGTGATGTCGGCAGCACAGATACGCAGTATTTT.

This clone occurred a few times. The chain couples TRBV11-3 to TRBJ1-1, with D perhaps TRBD1 (5 bases). Germline CDR1 reads SGHNT; CDR2 reads YENEEA. This CDR3 is 16 amino acids long. Trimming pared 5 bases from V and 5 bases from J, leaving 21 bases between. The DNA of the CDR3 is TGTGCCAGCAGCCCCCCGAGGGGCCCCCGAGAGACTGAAGCTTTCTTT. Translated, it gives CASSPPRGPRETEAFF. The whole variable domain, filled in from reference TRBV11-3 and TRBJ1-1, reads EAGVVQSPRYKIIEKKQPVAFWCNPISGHNTLYWYLQNLGQGPELLIRYENEEAVDDSQLPKDRFSAERLKGVDSTLKIQPAELGDSAVYLCASSPPRGPRETEAFFGQGTRLTVV.

The rearrangement joins TRBV7-5 to TRBJ2-2; the table's D call of TRBD2 was not tested on the DNA. TRBV7-5 represents a pseudogene. The CDR3 contains 15 residues. CDR3 in DNA: TGTGCCAGCAGCTTTAGCGGGATGGGGGCCGGGGAGCTGTTTTTT. Translation: CASSFSGMGAGELFF.

The genes are TRBV6-8 and TRBJ1-3; D perhaps matches TRBD1 (6 bases). The CDR3 runs 12 residues. V was cut by 7 bases and J by 7 bases, with 11 bases left in between. In germline, CDR1 is MNHGY, CDR2 SAAAGT. The CDR3 DNA reads TGTGCCAGCACGACAGGTCTGAACACCATATATTTT. Translating gives CASTTGLNTIYF.